The 9 T cell receptor beta chains presented below share a single source sample, sequenced in a study of blood T cell repertoires in COVID-19. Method: immunoSEQ multiplex PCR; TCRdb's copy keeps in-frame clones and lacks some. Here the sample spans 200,000 to 250,000 clones, 80% being singletons. The sequencing sample was made of peripheral blood. These receptors all stem from a human donor in a cohort sampled during active COVID-19.

In this sample, this clone turned up once. CDR3 residues: CSARTGGAAFF. CDR3 sequence (DNA): TGCAGTGCTAGGACTGGGGGGGCCGCTTTCTTT. The chain has TRBV20-1 and TRBJ1-1; possible D gene TRBD1, 6 bases. The CDR3 loop spans 11 amino acids. Germline V gene lookup returns CDR1 DFQATT and CDR2 SNEGSKA (reference sequence). The ends were cut back, 3 bases at V and 11 bases at J, with 13 bases in the middle.

J is TRBJ2-1 and V is TRBV9; TRBD2 agrees at 8 bases. The junction had 11 bases not matched to a gene; V was cut back by 0 bases and J by 3 bases. Germline loops: CDR1 SGDLS, CDR2 YYNGEE. This CDR3 has 18 residues. In DNA form, the CDR3 reads TGTGCCAGCAGCGTAGGCGGGAGGTCCCTTTACCTCTACAATGAGCAGTTCTTC. It encodes CASSVGGRSLYLYNEQFF.

This clone was seen a handful of times. The V call is TRBV18, the J call TRBJ1-5, with D possibly TRBD1 on 5 matching bases. Germline V lookup: CDR1 KGHSH, CDR2 LQKENI. The CDR3 has 15 amino acids. V was trimmed by 6 bases and J by 5 bases, leaving 17 bases between them. Here the CDR3 reads CASSPGTGEHQPQHF. DNA for the CDR3: TGTGCCAGCTCCCCCGGGACGGGGGAGCATCAGCCCCAGCATTTT.

The genes are TRBV3-1 (or the pseudogene TRBV3-2) and TRBJ1-1, with a weak D call TRBD1 (5 bases). Between the trimmed V and J ends, which lost 2 bases and 4 bases, there was a span of 11 bases. The CDR3 loop spans 14 amino acids. Germline loops: CDR1 LGHDT, CDR2 YNNKEL (reference sequence). CDR3 protein: CASSQLPGGTEAFF. CDR3 nucleotides: TGTGCCAGCAGCCAACTCCCGGGGGGCACTGAAGCTTTCTTT.

The chain joins TRBV6-5 to TRBJ1-6; 9 bases agree with TRBD1. J gave up 7 bases and V 1 base, and 2 bases lay outside the gene matches. The CDR3 runs to 15 residues. Germline values: CDR1 MNHEY, CDR2 SVGAGI. The CDR3 reads CASSYYGQGNSPLHF. CDR3 bases: TGTGCCAGCAGTTACTACGGACAGGGGAATTCACCCCTCCACTTT.

The chain combines TRBV4-2 with TRBJ2-1; the match to TRBD2 covers 13 bases. The CDR3 consists of 16 residues. The junction had 8 bases not matched to a gene; V was cut back by 4 bases and J by 8 bases. The germline V gene has CDR1 LGHNA and CDR2 YNFKEQ. As DNA, the CDR3 is TGTGCCAGCAGCCGAGGACTAGCGGGAGCTAGCCATGAGCAGTTCTTC. Its protein product is CASSRGLAGASHEQFF.

The chain uses TRBV24-1 and TRBJ2-3, with a possible D match to TRBD2 (6 bases). The V and J ends lost 8 bases and 0 bases respectively, with 8 bases between them. This CDR3 has 13 residues. Germline lookup yields CDR1 KGHDR and CDR2 SFDVKD. CDR3 in DNA: TGTGCCACCACCGGGAGTAGCACAGATACGCAGTATTTT. It is translated as CATTGSSTDTQYF.

The rearrangement joins TRBV5-4 to TRBJ2-5; a possible D gene is TRBD2 (5 bases). The CDR3 extends over 12 amino acids. V dropped 9 bases and J dropped 1 base, with 10 bases sitting between them. Per germline, CDR1 SGHNT and CDR2 YYREEE (reference sequence). CDR3 protein: CATGKTQETQYF. Written as DNA, the CDR3 is TGTGCCACCGGGAAGACCCAAGAGACCCAGTACTTC.

CDR3 sequence reads: CASSHSATNEKLFF. The CDR3 DNA sequence: TGTGCCAGCAGCCACAGTGCAACTAATGAAAAACTGTTTTTT. The chain recombines TRBV7-8 with TRBJ1-4; no definite D call. Germline CDR1 and CDR2: SGHVS and FQNEAQ. V was pared by 5 bases and J by 0 bases, with 7 bases between. CDR3 size: 14 residues.